Each of the 4 T cell receptor beta chains below was sequenced from the same sample in a study of blood T cell repertoires in COVID-19. Using immunoSEQ multiplex PCR, the repertoire was profiled, and TCRdb retains in-frame clones only, with some absent. The sample records fewer than 600,000 clones, 89% being singletons. Sample: peripheral blood. Source of these receptors: a man aged 18 to 30 with COVID-19, enrolled during active disease.

V gene TRBV28 combines with J gene TRBJ2-5; 7 bases align to TRBD1. V shed 2 bases, J shed 2 bases, and the junction held 11 bases outside the gene matches. The CDR3 has 17 residues. Germline CDR1 is MDHEN and CDR2 is SYDVKM. CDR3 coding DNA: TGTGCCAGCAGTTTAAGTGGTCGAGGCAGGGGGCAAGAGACCCAGTACTTC. It codes for CASSLSGRGRGQETQYF.

The rearrangement joins TRBV9 to TRBJ1-5; TRBD1 might be the D (5 bases). With 0 bases removed from V and 2 bases from J, the gap between germline ends came to 9 bases. CDR1 SGDLS and CDR2 YYNGEE come from the germline V gene. This CDR3 comprises 15 residues. CDR3 loop: CASSVGRGGNQPQHF. The CDR3 region has the DNA TGTGCCAGCAGCGTAGGGAGGGGCGGCAATCAGCCCCAGCATTTT.

V gene TRBV5-1 combines with J gene TRBJ2-5; TRBD1 might be the D (5 bases). There are 15 residues in the CDR3. Germline V gene data show CDR1 as SGHRS and CDR2 as YFSETQ. With 1 base removed from V and 2 bases from J, the gap between germline ends came to 12 bases. CDR3 coding DNA: TGCGCCAGCAGCTTGCTCCAGGGAAATCAAGAGACCCAGTACTTC. Protein product: CASSLLQGNQETQYF.

This CDR3 is CASSQWSGRVPYEQYF. CDR3 DNA sequence: TGCGCCAGCAGCCAGTGGAGCGGGAGGGTTCCCTACGAGCAGTACTTC. The genes are TRBV4-1 and TRBJ2-7; 10 positions match TRBD2. From germline, CDR1 is MGHRA and CDR2 YSYEKL. The CDR3 spans 16 residues. V shed 3 bases and J 2 bases; nucleotides not matched to a gene: 7.